Listed here are 22 T cell receptor beta chains from one sample, sequenced in a study of cytomegalovirus exposure and HLA in healthy donors. 13 Jbeta primers and 60 Vbeta primers were used for the PCR. Data came from immunoSEQ multiplex PCR; TCRdb stores just in-frame clones and leaves some out. The table includes around 190,000 clones, around 73% detected once. Input material: PBMCs. These receptors all stem from a woman in her 30s in good health and CMV-seronegative.

CDR3 in amino acids: CSVEGLQGRGTYEQYF. The CDR3 bases are TGCAGCGTTGAGGGGTTACAGGGACGTGGTACCTACGAGCAGTACTTC. This chain connects TRBV29-1 to TRBJ2-7, with D tentatively TRBD1 (6 bases). The germline V and J ends were trimmed by 3 bases and 2 bases, with 20 bases remaining between them. The germline gives CDR1 SQVTM, CDR2 ANQGSEA. This CDR3 region has 16 residues.

The chain couples TRBV7-8 to TRBJ1-1; D perhaps matches TRBD1 (5 bases). The CDR3 is made up of 14 amino acids. In germline, CDR1 is SGHVS, CDR2 FQNEAQ. Trimming cost V 1 base and J 7 bases, with 13 bases left between them. The CDR3 protein is CASSLDPGGFEAFF. The CDR3 DNA reads as TGTGCCAGCAGCTTAGATCCGGGGGGTTTTGAAGCTTTCTTT.

The chain has TRBV4-1 and TRBJ2-7, with 9 bases matching TRBD1. The CDR3 is made up of 13 amino acids. Trimming removed 10 bases from V and 3 bases from J; junction bases left unmatched: 7. Germline V gene lookup returns CDR1 MGHRA and CDR2 YSYEKL. The CDR3 protein is CATGQGRGYEQYF. In DNA form, the CDR3 reads TGCGCCACGGGACAGGGTAGAGGCTACGAGCAGTACTTC.

This clone was detected a few times. The chain links TRBV19 to TRBJ2-7; D may be TRBD1 (6 bases). Germline V lookup: CDR1 LNHDA, CDR2 SQIVND (reference sequence). V lost 3 bases, J lost 4 bases, and 19 bases lay in between. CDR3 length: 16 residues. The CDR3 reads CASSIALLTGAYEQYF. The CDR3 DNA sequence: TGTGCCAGTAGTATTGCCCTCTTGACAGGAGCGTACGAGCAGTACTTC.

The rearrangement links TRBV7-9 to TRBJ2-7; 8 bases agree with TRBD1. Germline V gene data show CDR1 as SEHNR and CDR2 as FQNEAQ (reference sequence). The CDR3 extends over 14 amino acids. After removal of 3 bases from V and 3 bases from J, the junction contained 4 bases not matched to a gene. The CDR3 nucleotides are TGTGCCAGCAGCTTGACAGGGGTGAGCTACGAGCAGTACTTC. This translates into CASSLTGVSYEQYF.

The chain joins TRBV10-3 to TRBJ2-1, with 13 bases fitting TRBD2. Germline-derived CDR1 and CDR2 are ENHRY and SYGVKD. V dropped 5 bases and J dropped 6; count of bases not matched to a gene: 10. This CDR3 has 17 amino acids. DNA for the CDR3: TGTGCCATCAGTTCACTAGCGGGGGGGCCGGGCTTCAATGAGCAGTTCTTC. This sequence encodes CAISSLAGGPGFNEQFF.

The chain employs TRBV7-9 and TRBJ2-6; 7 bases align to TRBD1. This CDR3 comprises 16 residues. Unmatched junction bases numbered 6, after V lost 5 bases and J lost 2 bases. CDR1 is SEHNR, CDR2 FQNEAQ, per germline (reference sequence). For the CDR3, the DNA is TGTGCCAGCAGCCCCCGGACAGGAGCTGGGGCCAACGTCCTGACTTTC. Protein sequence: CASSPRTGAGANVLTF.

The J gene is TRBJ2-5, the V gene TRBV9; 9 nucleotides match TRBD2. This CDR3 has 14 amino acids. The ends lost 4 bases at V and 0 bases at J; junction bases unmatched: 1. CDR1 and CDR2 from the germline V gene are SGDLS and YYNGEE. The CDR3 bases are TGTGCCAGCAGCCGCGGGGGGGACCAAGAGACCCAGTACTTC. It encodes CASSRGGDQETQYF.

The rearrangement joins TRBV27 to TRBJ2-1; D may be TRBD1 (5 bases). Trimming took off 3 bases at V and 6 bases at J, with 6 bases between the two ends. The germline V gene encodes CDR1 MNHEY and CDR2 SMNVEV (reference sequence). The CDR3 loop spans 12 amino acids. The CDR3 DNA follows: TGTGCCAGCAGTTTCCAGGGCAATGAGCAGTTCTTC. Protein: CASSFQGNEQFF.

The chain is built from TRBV6-5 and TRBJ1-1, with D possibly TRBD1 on 6 matching bases. The CDR3 length is 14 residues. The germline CDR1 and CDR2 sequences are MNHEY and SVGAGI. Trimming left V 1 base short and J 6 bases short, with 12 bases between. CDR3 DNA: TGTGCCAGCAGTTACTTCAGGGGTGGGTCTGAAGCTTTCTTT. This translates into CASSYFRGGSEAFF.

This chain joins TRBV28 and TRBJ1-3; 10 nucleotides agree with TRBD1. The junction had 3 bases not matched to a gene; V was cut back by 6 bases and J by 4 bases. The CDR3 sequence is 14 residues long. Germline values: CDR1 MDHEN, CDR2 SYDVKM. The CDR3, as DNA: TGTGCCAGCAGGGGACAGGGGATAGGAAACACCATATATTTT. Amino acid sequence: CASRGQGIGNTIYF.

This clone has a handful of counts. This chain joins TRBV5-4 and TRBJ2-7; TRBD1 matches at 10 bases. The CDR3 extends over 14 amino acids. V dropped 3 bases and J dropped 11; count of bases not matched to a gene: 11. Per germline, CDR1 SGHNT and CDR2 YYREEE (reference sequence). As DNA, the CDR3 is TGTGCCAGCAGCTCCCGGGACAGGGGTCCGGTTGAGTACTTC. Translated, it gives CASSSRDRGPVEYF.

This clone was seen just once. The J gene is TRBJ1-5, the V gene TRBV28; D might be TRBD1 (6 bases). The CDR3 extends over 14 amino acids. V gave up 3 bases and J gave up 7 bases, with 13 bases separating them. CDR1 MDHEN and CDR2 SYDVKM come from the germline V gene. CDR3 region: CASSFQGSGQPQHF. The CDR3 nucleotides are TGTGCCAGCAGTTTTCAGGGGTCAGGGCAGCCCCAGCATTTT.

The chain couples TRBV9 to TRBJ2-7; TRBD1 agrees at 8 bases. The CDR3 totals 14 residues. Germline CDR1 SGDLS, CDR2 YYNGEE. Trimming removed 0 bases from V and 4 bases from J; junction bases left unmatched: 3. DNA for the CDR3: TGTGCCAGCAGCGTAGGACAGGGGCAATACGAGCAGTACTTC. Amino acid sequence: CASSVGQGQYEQYF. Variable domain in full (rest from reference TRBV9 and TRBJ2-7): DSGVTQTPKHLITATGQRVTLRCSPRSGDLSVYWYQQSLDQGLQFLIQYYNGEERAKGNILERFSAQQFPDLHSELNLSSLELGDSALYFCASSVGQGQYEQYFGPGTRLTVT.

V is TRBV27 and J is TRBJ2-2; 8 bases line up with TRBD1. Germline CDR1 and CDR2: MNHEY and SMNVEV (reference sequence). This CDR3 region has 15 residues. The ends lost 5 bases at V and 7 bases at J; junction bases unmatched: 9. The CDR3 DNA sequence: TGTGCCAGCAGTCCATCGGACAGGGTAGGCGGGGAGCTGTTTTTT. It specifies CASSPSDRVGGELFF.

This clone was counted a few times. The chain uses TRBV7-2 and TRBJ2-7, with a tentative D call TRBD2 (7 bases). In germline, CDR1 is SGHTA, CDR2 FQGNSA. CDR3 size: 14 residues. Trimming shortened V by 5 bases and J by 5 bases, and 16 bases separated the two germline ends. CDR3: CASSKGGNGHEQYF. In DNA, the CDR3 is TGTGCCAGCAGCAAGGGGGGGAATGGCCACGAGCAGTACTTC.

CDR3 residues: CSVVQYYGYTF. The DNA of the CDR3 is TGCAGCGTTGTACAGTACTATGGCTACACCTTC. V gene TRBV29-1 combines with J gene TRBJ1-2, with D unresolved. CDR1 is SQVTM and CDR2 is ANQGSEA in the germline V gene. The CDR3 has 11 amino acids. Trimming pared 4 bases from V and 3 bases from J, leaving 6 bases between. Combining the CDR3 with reference TRBV29-1 and TRBJ1-2 gives the whole variable domain SAVISQKPSRDICQRGTSLTIQCQVDSQVTMMFWYRQQPGQSLTLIATANQGSEATYESGFVIDKFPISRPNLTFSTLTVSNMSPEDSSIYLCSVVQYYGYTFGSGTRLTVV.

The rearrangement joins TRBV7-2 to TRBJ2-2; perhaps TRBD2 as D (6 bases). CDR1 and CDR2 (germline): SGHTA, FQGNSA. The CDR3 is 16 residues long. V gave up 2 bases and J gave up 4 bases, with 14 bases separating them. The CDR3 reads CASSLFAGWGTGELFF. The CDR3 DNA follows: TGTGCCAGCAGCTTATTTGCGGGGTGGGGCACCGGGGAGCTGTTTTTT.

The rearrangement joins TRBV5-6 to TRBJ2-1, with 10 bases matching TRBD1. This CDR3 has 16 residues. J lost 7 bases, V lost 4 bases, and 11 bases had no gene match. From germline, CDR1 is SGHDT and CDR2 YYEEEE. The CDR3 sequence: CASSLPGTGVANEQFF. CDR3 DNA sequence: TGTGCCAGCAGCCTACCCGGGACAGGGGTGGCGAATGAGCAGTTCTTC. The full variable domain, with the rest looked up from reference TRBV5-6 and TRBJ2-1, is DAGVTQSPTHLIKTRGQQVTLRCSPKSGHDTVSWYQQALGQGPQFIFQYYEEEERQRGNFPDRFSGHQFPNYSSELNVNALLLGDSALYLCASSLPGTGVANEQFFGPGTRLTVL.

This clone was seen more than once but under ten times. The rearrangement joins TRBV15 to TRBJ1-5; weak D call: TRBD1 (5 bases). CDR1 LNHNV and CDR2 YYDKDF come from the germline V gene (reference sequence). CDR3 size: 13 residues. V lost 5 bases and J lost 9, with 14 bases in between. As DNA, the CDR3 is TGTGCCACCAGCGATGGGACTTCGGGGCCCCAGCATTTT. Translating it yields CATSDGTSGPQHF.

This rearrangement joins TRBV27 to TRBJ2-1; TRBD2 aligns across 14 bases. J gave up 8 bases and V 3 bases, and 21 bases lay outside the gene matches. The CDR3 length is 21 residues. Germline V gene data show CDR1 as MNHEY and CDR2 as SMNVEV (reference sequence). The CDR3 coding sequence is TGTGCCAGCAGTTTCTACAGGGGACTAGCGGGAGTTGAGCTGCTTCGGGATGAGCAGTTCTTC. Translation gives CASSFYRGLAGVELLRDEQFF.

The chain recombines TRBV4-1 with TRBJ2-1, with D maybe TRBD2 (6 bases). The CDR3 is 15 amino acids. CDR1 and CDR2 (germline): MGHRA, YSYEKL. The germline V and J ends were trimmed by 3 bases and 4 bases, with 13 bases remaining between them. The CDR3 protein is CASSQRLGSYNEQFF. CDR3 nucleotide sequence: TGCGCCAGCAGCCAGAGACTAGGGTCGTACAATGAGCAGTTCTTC.